What follows are 7 T cell receptor beta chains derived from one specimen sequenced in a study of blood T cells in healthy people across ages. It was with a sample-barcoded 5' primer and a J-beta primer mix that a second PCR of roughly 7 to 12 cycles was run. TCRdb reprocessed the 5' RACE reads via MiXCR and lists one record per CDR3 protein. The sample has approximately 850,000 distinct CDR3 sequences, about 62% seen once. The sequencing input was blood. These TCRs come from a man aged 25-45 years in good health.

The J gene is TRBJ1-1, the V gene TRBV29-1; D is unresolved. Germline CDR1 is SQVTM and CDR2 is ANQGSEA. This CDR3 has 12 amino acids. Trimming shortened V by 5 bases and J by 10 bases, and 17 bases separated the two germline ends. CDR3 sequence (DNA): TGCAGCGTTTTAGCTGGAACTGGCCCAGCTTTCTTT. Its translation is CSVLAGTGPAFF.

The chain is built from TRBV20-1 and TRBJ2-4, with D unresolved. Judging by the DNA end, TRBJ2-7 fits better; the J call may be wrong. Germline lookup yields CDR1 DFQATT and CDR2 SNEGSKA (reference sequence). The CDR3 length is 11 residues. The CDR3 DNA is TGCAGTGCTAGGTTCTCCTACGAGCAGTACTTC. This translates into CSARFSYEQYF.

The chain carries TRBV27 and TRBJ2-3; D gene ambiguous. CDR1 MNHEY and CDR2 SMNVEV come from the germline V gene (reference sequence). Between the trimmed V and J ends, which lost 2 bases and 4 bases, there was a span of 13 bases. The CDR3 contains 15 residues. The CDR3 nucleotides read TGTGCCAGCAGTTTAGTAGTGGGTTGGGCAGATACGCAGTATTTT. Protein sequence: CASSLVVGWADTQYF.

The rearrangement links TRBV20-1 to TRBJ2-5; D may be TRBD1 (5 bases). Trimming took 1 base from V and 5 from J, leaving 11 bases between them. Germline-derived CDR1 and CDR2 are DFQATT and SNEGSKA (reference sequence). The CDR3 runs to 13 residues. Here the CDR3 DNA reads TGCAGTGCTAGAGTTTCAGGGATGGAGACCCAGTACTTC. Encoded protein: CSARVSGMETQYF.

This clonotype was counted a few times. The chain employs TRBV6-2 or TRBV6-3 and TRBJ2-5, with 8 nucleotides matching TRBD2. The trim removed 8 bases at V and 11 bases at J, leaving 22 bases unmatched. The CDR3 sequence is 16 residues long. CDR1 and CDR2 (germline): MNHEY, SVGEGT. In DNA form, the CDR3 reads TGTGCCAGCCGGAAGTCGGGAGGGCCCCTCGGAAGGGAGCAGTACTTC. Protein product: CASRKSGGPLGREQYF.

The V call is TRBV3-1, the J call TRBJ2-3; D is perhaps TRBD2 (6 bases). Germline CDR1 reads LGHDT; CDR2 reads YNNKEL (reference sequence). V was clipped by 6 bases and J by 4 bases, with 14 bases between them. This CDR3 spans 14 amino acids. In nucleotides, the CDR3 is TGTGCCAGCAGGGCGGCGGGATCGGCAGATACGCAGTATTTT. Its translation is CASRAAGSADTQYF.

The J gene is TRBJ2-7, the V gene TRBV20-1; no clear D. Trimming stripped 3 bases from V and 7 bases from J, with 19 bases between. CDR1 and CDR2 from the germline V gene are DFQATT and SNEGSKA (reference sequence). CDR3 length: 14 residues. CDR3 sequence (DNA): TGCAGTGCTAGTAAAGGGCTCCTCGATTTGGAGCAGTACTTC. This codes for CSASKGLLDLEQYF.